What follows describes a single T cell receptor (beta chain). What it binds is not known. These data originate in a study of tumor-infiltrating lymphocytes in localized non-small cell lung cancer. About the study: The cohort mixed smokers and never-smokers, several histologies, and some post-neoadjuvant-chemotherapy samples. Whole-study findings and limits: Compared with uninvolved lung, tumors showed higher T cell infiltration by TCRbeta sequencing. Different pieces of the same tissue went to different assays, confounding technical variation with intratumor heterogeneity. T-cell fraction did not differ between immunotypes IM1 and IM2.

Clones were sequenced by immunoSEQ multiplex PCR, and TCRdb holds only the in-frame ones, with some missing. The repertoire holds about 7,400 clones, 60% to 80% seen once, with around 5.3% in the top ten. The germline V gene encodes CDR1 MNHNS and CDR2 SASEGT. The CDR3 contains 12 residues. With 7 bases removed from V and 1 base from J, the gap between germline ends came to 8 bases. This TCR was sampled from a human donor with non-small cell lung cancer. The chain combines TRBV6-1 with TRBJ2-7; D is unclear. Sequencing was performed on uninvolved lung tissue not adjacent to the tumor. The chain's CDR3 is CASKSISYEQYF. The CDR3 DNA reads TGTGCCAGCAAATCCATTTCCTACGAGCAGTACTTC.